This TCR beta chain was identified during a study of CD8 T cells in ankylosing spondylitis. This clonotype came up a few times. The antigen is undetermined. The V gene lost 3 bases and the J gene lost 0 bases, with 9 bases spanning the gap. Per germline, CDR1 MNHEY and CDR2 SVGAGI. The CDR3 runs 15 residues. The authors made TCR beta libraries by quantitative 5'-RACE with molecular barcodes. Each CDR3 protein is one row after TCRdb ran MiXCR on the 5' RACE reads. The table includes about 800,000 distinct CDR3 sequences, 12% detected once. Broader study findings: Disease-linked clones were CD8+ and relatively rare in peripheral blood. Reports of some motif variants in reactive arthritis synovial fluid and blood predate this one. In ankylosing spondylitis blood, a motif of seven to nine highly homologous TCR beta variants appeared characteristic. Enrichment of disease-linked clones was reportedly significant in matched ankylosing spondylitis synovial fluid.

The TCR sequence derives from a male donor with ankylosing spondylitis. V usage is TRBV6-5 and J usage is TRBJ2-1; D gene unclear. The specimen sequenced was blood, either unsorted or a sorted T cell fraction (not recorded which). As DNA, the CDR3 is TGTGCCAGCAGTTATTCTGGGTTCTCCTACAATGAGCAGTTCTTC. It translates to CASSYSGFSYNEQFF.